One T cell receptor (beta chain) is described in this entry. This receptor's antigen is unknown. No quality values exist for individual bases; no much larger clone is one base distant. This sample stems from a study of cytomegalovirus exposure and HLA in healthy donors (dated by TCRdb to the late 2010s). The study in broad terms: An earlier analysis of some 600 of the donors reported approximately 280 Gb of sequence data and 95 million to 140 million unique TCR beta sequences obtained from some 200 million T cells. An early release covering roughly 640 HLA-typed donors comprised approximately 290 gigabases of sequencing data and 85 million to 100 million unique TCR sequences. Of the roughly 430 genotyped donors, approximately 83% fell in the genetic ancestry cluster associated with self-reported Caucasian donors. The study aimed to test whether cataloging public T cell receptors could reveal signatures of past pathogen exposure. Using immunosequencing, the study profiled T cell repertoires from about 610 subjects and related those repertoires to cytomegalovirus serostatus. In addition to the first cohort of around 670 subjects, a separate validation cohort of over 90 different subjects was used. To predict cytomegalovirus infection status, the study brought together high-throughput TCR immunosequencing, statistical association of individual TCRs with disease status, and machine learning. A later analysis re-analyzed previously published TCR beta repertoires from roughly 690 donors and added high-resolution HLA genotyping to study TCR occurrence patterns. Rather than using new phenotypic data, the later analysis identified candidate immune exposures from TCR beta sequences and from how often those sequences occurred across donors. An earlier analysis of 587 of the donors used high-throughput TCR beta sequencing to judge whether each TCR beta V gene segment behaved as functional or pseudogenic. Donor age, sex, ethnicity and CMV serostatus were collected together with the repertoire data. A later genetic analysis used genome-wide SNP genotypes for about 60% of the roughly 700 donors, treating that subset as a discovery cohort. All discovery cohort repertoires had been generated on a single sequencing platform. HLA typing included class I and class II loci at four-digit resolution. Typing coverage varied by locus: about 620-630 donors for A, B, C, DRB1 and DQB1; more than 500 for DQA1; 606 for DPA1; 400 to 480 for DPB1. Roughly 5 DR-DQ haplotypes were handled as single units for association and clustering, since linkage in the cohort was strong. On average, 235,054 unique TCR beta nucleotide sequences were sequenced per donor among fewer than 500 genotyped donors of the cohort, with 15% to 20% of those sequences being non-productive. The study at large found these results: In a later analysis, over 15,000 TCR beta sequences were associated with specific HLA alleles at a false discovery rate of 0.05. V-gene and J-gene trimming of TCR beta chains was associated with a missense DCLRE1C variant in a later genetic analysis, and the association was replicated in an independent cohort. In a later analysis, several top co-occurrence clusters were reported to appear linked to parvovirus B19, influenza, CMV and Epstein-Barr virus. A few of the identified cytomegalovirus-associated TCR beta chains were confirmed in vitro to be specific for cytomegalovirus antigens. According to the authors, the approach could potentially be generalized to other disease states and immunological phenotypes. Sequencing depth was assumed to be roughly uniform across donors in the presence/absence analyses, though that assumption may not hold. The sequencing pipeline was judged likely to have produced a cluster of highly shared sequence variants as a technical artifact. A later analysis found that HLA-associated TCR beta chains were more clonally expanded and had lower generation probabilities than equally common non-associated chains. Immune exposure information for the cohort was limited to CMV serostatus. In a later genetic analysis, fewer N-insertions in productive TCRs were reported among donors in an Asian-associated ancestry cluster than the roughly 700-donor mean. According to a later analysis, TCR association rates differed among HLA loci, with DRB1 alleles showing the most associated TCRs and HLA-C alleles showing the fewest. Because some donors lacked HLA typing at each locus, the association tests relied only on the typed subset. A total of 150 or so TCR beta chains were listed by the study as associated with cytomegalovirus. Cytomegalovirus status was reported to be diagnosed by the classifier with high specificity and sensitivity in both the original and validation cohorts. The 87-base-pair reads could not distinguish some IMGT-functional V segments, including TRBV6-2 and TRBV6-3, so those segments were excluded. A further reported finding was that TCR beta sequences accurately predicted the HLA-A and HLA-B alleles for most subjects in the first cohort. Correlated functional status among segregating V segments might reflect linkage disequilibrium, but an unknown experimental factor could not be ruled out. The earlier analysis of approximately 560 of the donors excluded approximately 17 rarely observed V segments, including chromosome 9 orphons, because counts were too low. Most CMV-associated TCR beta chains appeared to be HLA-restricted in a later analysis, and the HLA associations seemed to be driven largely by CMV exposure. Only TCR beta chains were sequenced in this cohort, and the absence of alpha or paired-chain data limited detectable features. An earlier analysis of around 600 of the donors showed that most TCR beta V segments appeared in productive rearrangements either about 87% or about 30% of the time, which broadly matched IMGT annotations. Strong co-occurrence of HLA alleles, especially DR and DQ, made assigning TCR associations to individual alleles difficult. Across donors, most TCR sequences were observed very rarely, whereas some public TCRs were present in many individuals.

CDR1 and CDR2 were assigned from the germline V gene as WSHSY and SAAADI. From cysteine to phenylalanine, the CDR3 is 17 amino acids long. The entry retains the CDR3 DNA only, 51 bases that are in frame from base 1. V gives up 3 bases and J gives up 4 bases, and the segment between their germline ends measures 19 bases. The cohort comprised some 730 healthy bone marrow donors. At the time of sampling, every cohort member was nominally healthy, though immune exposures that went unrecorded were likely present. The donor was CMV seronegative and belonged to the group of 320 or so seronegative cohort members. A peripheral blood sample was collected from each donor, and TCR beta sequencing was performed on peripheral blood mononuclear cells. Genomic DNA was extracted from the blood cell samples with the Qiagen DNeasy Blood Extraction Kit. The library was obtained by the immunoSEQ multiplex PCR assay. The multiplex PCR relied on a mix of 60 forward primers for TCR Vbeta segments and 13 reverse primers for TCR Jbeta segments. A multiplex PCR assay on genomic DNA amplified the CDR3 region of rearranged TCR beta genes. The Illumina HiSeq System was used to sequence the amplified TCR beta libraries as 87-base-pair reads. Per the source publication's procedure: In a later analysis, some 80 million unique TCR beta chains were counted across the roughly 670 repertoires, and roughly 11 million of these chains were shared by at least two donors. To remove PCR and sequencing errors, raw reads were error-corrected and collapsed into unique sequences using a nearest-neighbor algorithm that merged closely related sequences. V, D and J gene segments were assigned by aligning CDR3 sequences to IMGT reference sequences. For a sequence to be retained, a match of at least six nucleotides was required to both a V gene segment and a J gene segment. A rearrangement counted as productive if the CDR3 had no stop codons and remained in frame with V and J, and every other rearrangement counted as non-productive. Following IMGT convention, CDR3 was defined as the stretch from the second conserved V-encoded cysteine up to the conserved J-encoded phenylalanine. Sequences without an unambiguous match to a single V gene segment were excluded from the earlier analysis of 450 to 750 of the donors. An earlier analysis of 587 of the donors classified V segments as functional when productive rearrangements were above 56.7% and as segregating when the standard deviation between donors was above 5%. To diagnose cytomegalovirus status from the catalog of TCR beta chain sequences, a statistical classification framework was built. V and J gene assignment, in a later analysis, came from comparing TCR nucleotide sequences with IMGT/GENE-DB human TR gene sequences. Using the TCRdist pipeline, a later analysis assigned CDR3 sequences along with most-parsimonious VDJ recombination scenarios. In a later analysis, every TCR beta chain was defined by the combination of its CDR3 amino acid sequence and its V-gene family, and reads without a unique V-gene family were dropped. To address suspected cross-contamination and a sequencing artifact, a later analysis removed around 590 highly shared, low-generation-probability nucleotide sequences. A later analysis calculated a clonal expansion index for each public chain from normalized within-repertoire ranks of inferred template counts. A later analysis computed generation probabilities with a VDJ recombination model fitted to out-of-frame rearrangements, and checked the results against IGoR. In a later analysis, TCR-TCR, TCR-HLA and TCR-CMV co-occurrence was scored with hypergeometric tests, and a repertoire-size bias correction was applied to TCR pairs. To estimate false discovery rates, a later analysis permuted the HLA or CMV assignments 20 times. In a later analysis, co-occurring TCRs were grouped with DBSCAN, and TCRdist sequence similarity was added when clustering was performed within HLA-allele-positive subsets. Co-occurrence clustering excluded repertoires with fewer than 30,000 or more than 120,000 public chains, plus five with anomalous nucleotide sharing. TCRdb carries this immuneACCESS record with in-frame sequences only. Its versions omit some clonotypes, under half of them owing to an unresolved V gene in the studies checked, with the rest unexplained. The V and J calls and the clone size are those of that table, but D and trimming were determined from the DNA. The sample table contains 75,000 to 95,000 clones; only one count was recorded for about 63% of them. About 5.9% of the sample lies in the top ten.

The receptor comes from a young woman in good health and CMV-seronegative. Rearrangement joined TRBV10-2 to TRBJ2-1; TRBD1 is perhaps the D gene, given 7 matching bases. Material: PBMCs. The encoded CDR3 is CASSDPQQGRRYNEQFF. The nucleotide sequence is TGCGCCAGCAGTGACCCCCAACAGGGGAGGCGGTACAATGAGCAGTTCTTC.